This T cell receptor beta chain comes out of a study of CD8 T cells in Susac syndrome. Study-wide background: Active disease was present in six of the sequenced Susac syndrome patients, whereas fewer than ten of them were in remission.

Reverse transcription used about 0.45 to 1 ug RNA and random hexamers. TCRdb independently ran MiXCR on the immunoSEQ multiplex PCR reads; one entry per CDR3 protein. The sample holds fewer than 90,000 distinct CDR3 sequences, over 85% seen once. The T cells that were sequenced for TCR beta were CD8+ and CD4+ cells from blood. The source material was CD8+ T cells from PBMCs. The TCR sequence derives from a human donor with Susac syndrome.

The CDR3 region has the DNA TGCAGTGCAAGGGACAGGGAGCCCTCGAAACTGTTTTTT. As protein: CSARDREPSKLFF. The chain has TRBV20-1 and TRBJ1-4; 9 nucleotides match TRBD1. Germline V CDR1 and CDR2: DFQATT, SNEGSKA (reference sequence). The CDR3 runs to 13 residues. Unmatched junction bases numbered 10, after V lost 6 bases and J lost 11 bases.